These 30 T cell receptor beta chains were all obtained from the same sample, sequenced in a study of blood T cell repertoires in COVID-19. Clones were sequenced by immunoSEQ multiplex PCR, and TCRdb holds only the in-frame ones, with some missing. The sample has 75,000 to 100,000 clones, around 87% seen once. The sequenced material came from peripheral blood. The receptors here all came from a human donor with acute or convalescent COVID-19. The donor label of this sample is uncertain.

This chain joins TRBV19 and TRBJ1-1; 9 nucleotides match TRBD1. The CDR3 has 15 residues. The germline CDR1 and CDR2 sequences are LNHDA and SQIVND (reference sequence). The V and J ends lost 5 bases and 0 bases, in that order; junction bases with no gene match: 4. CDR3 region: CASSARDRVNTEAFF. The CDR3 region has the DNA TGTGCCAGTAGTGCACGGGACAGGGTGAACACTGAAGCTTTCTTT.

This clone turned up a few times. The chain is built from TRBV5-6 and TRBJ2-3, with 7 bases matching TRBD1. CDR1 and CDR2 (germline): SGHDT, YYEEEE. V shed 8 bases and J 2 bases; nucleotides not matched to a gene: 8. The length of the CDR3 is 14 residues. This CDR3 reads CASAGGPYTDTQYF. CDR3 nucleotide sequence: TGTGCCAGTGCAGGGGGACCCTACACAGATACGCAGTATTTT.

This chain connects TRBV3-1 (or the pseudogene TRBV3-2) to TRBJ1-1, with D unresolved. V gave up 4 bases and J gave up 1 base, with 10 bases separating them. The CDR3 is made up of 14 amino acids. Germline CDR1 reads LGHDT; CDR2 reads YNNKEL (reference sequence). In DNA form, the CDR3 reads TGTGCCAGCAGCCCAAGAGGCAGGAACACTGAAGCTTTCTTT. This gives the protein CASSPRGRNTEAFF.

The rearrangement links TRBV20-1 to TRBJ1-6; D possibly corresponds to TRBD1 (5 bases). CDR1 DFQATT and CDR2 SNEGSKA come from the germline V gene (reference sequence). CDR3 length: 14 amino acids. The V gene lost 3 bases and the J gene lost 5 bases, with 11 bases spanning the gap. The CDR3 DNA is TGCAGTGCTAGTCTGGGCAGGGATAATTCACCCCTCCACTTT. Protein: CSASLGRDNSPLHF.

The V gene is TRBV9, the J gene TRBJ2-5; 9 bases fit TRBD2. V lost 1 base and J lost 5; bases outside the gene matches: 9. The CDR3 length is 16 residues. Germline loops: CDR1 SGDLS, CDR2 YYNGEE. In nucleotides, the CDR3 is TGTGCCAGCAGCGTATCAGCTAGCGGGGCGTTTGAGACCCAGTACTTC. Translation: CASSVSASGAFETQYF. Together with reference TRBV9 and TRBJ2-5, the CDR3 gives the full variable domain: DSGVTQTPKHLITATGQRVTLRCSPRSGDLSVYWYQQSLDQGLQFLIQYYNGEERAKGNILERFSAQQFPDLHSELNLSSLELGDSALYFCASSVSASGAFETQYFGPGTRLLVL.

CDR3 sequence: CASSRQANQPQHF. CDR3 bases: TGCGCCAGCAGCCGACAGGCTAATCAGCCCCAGCATTTT. The V gene is TRBV4-1, the J gene TRBJ1-5, with D possibly being TRBD1 (6 bases). This CDR3 region has 13 residues. Deletions cut 4 bases from V and 4 bases from J, with 8 bases between. Germline CDR1 and CDR2: MGHRA and YSYEKL.

For the CDR3, the DNA is TGTGCCAGCAGCGTAGGACAGGGGGCGCTTGGGGCCAACGTCCTGACTTTC. Translation: CASSVGQGALGANVLTF. This chain joins TRBV9 and TRBJ2-6; 10 positions match TRBD1. This CDR3 is built from 17 residues. The germline CDR1 and CDR2 sequences are SGDLS and YYNGEE. With 0 bases clipped from V and 3 bases from J, the junction kept 3 bases outside the gene matches.

The chain combines TRBV9 with TRBJ2-1; the D gene is possibly TRBD1 (5 bases). CDR1 SGDLS and CDR2 YYNGEE come from the germline V gene. There are 15 residues in the CDR3. V was cut by 5 bases and J by 0 bases, with 12 bases left in between. CDR3 protein: CASSQTASSYNEQFF. CDR3 DNA sequence: TGTGCCAGCAGTCAGACAGCTAGCTCCTACAATGAGCAGTTCTTC.

This chain uses TRBV19 with TRBJ2-1; 10 bases fit TRBD2. Germline V gene lookup returns CDR1 LNHDA and CDR2 SQIVND (reference sequence). The CDR3 has 15 amino acids. With 5 bases clipped from V and 8 bases from J, the junction kept 9 bases outside the gene matches. This CDR3 reads CASSLQRGGGDEQFF. The CDR3 DNA sequence: TGTGCCAGTAGTCTACAGCGGGGGGGCGGAGATGAGCAGTTCTTC.

The chain has TRBV18 and TRBJ1-1, with 9 bases that match TRBD1. Germline V gene data show CDR1 as KGHSH and CDR2 as LQKENI. The junction had 3 bases not matched to a gene; V was cut back by 5 bases and J by 2 bases. The CDR3 is 14 residues long. In DNA form, the CDR3 reads TGTGCCAGCTCAAGGGACAGGGTTAACACTGAAGCTTTCTTT. Translation: CASSRDRVNTEAFF.

CDR3 nucleotide sequence: TGTGCCAGCAGCTTCCTAGCGGGGGTAGATACGCAGTATTTT. Translating it yields CASSFLAGVDTQYF. The chain joins TRBV7-9 to TRBJ2-3; 10 nucleotides agree with TRBD2. CDR1 and CDR2 (germline): SEHNR, FQNEAQ (reference sequence). V lost 3 bases to trimming and J lost 5 bases; unmatched junction nucleotides: 2. The CDR3 is 14 residues long.

The chain is built from TRBV28 and TRBJ2-2; no reliable D call. Germline V gene lookup returns CDR1 MDHEN and CDR2 SYDVKM. The CDR3 loop spans 16 amino acids. Deletions cut 6 bases from V and 0 bases from J, with 14 bases between. The CDR3 sequence is CASSRTRHPNTGELFF. As DNA, the CDR3 is TGTGCCAGCAGCCGAACCCGACACCCGAACACCGGGGAGCTGTTTTTT.

V and J are TRBV5-4 and TRBJ2-5; 10 bases fit TRBD1. CDR1 and CDR2 from the germline V gene are SGHNT and YYREEE (reference sequence). With 5 bases clipped from V and 1 base from J, the junction kept 5 bases outside the gene matches. CDR3 length equals 15 residues. CDR3 DNA: TGTGCCAGCAGAAGGGACAGGGGAGTCCAAGAGACCCAGTACTTC. Residues: CASRRDRGVQETQYF. Variable domain in full (rest from reference TRBV5-4 and TRBJ2-5): ETGVTQSPTHLIKTRGQQVTLRCSSQSGHNTVSWYQQALGQGPQFIFQYYREEENGRGNFPPRFSGLQFPNYSSELNVNALELDDSALYLCASRRDRGVQETQYFGPGTRLLVL.

The genes are TRBV10-3 and TRBJ2-5; 10 nucleotides match TRBD2. Unmatched junction bases numbered 8, after V lost 5 bases and J lost 2 bases. Germline CDR1 ENHRY, CDR2 SYGVKD. There are 16 residues in the CDR3. The CDR3 here is CAISPSLLAGQETQYF. Written as DNA, the CDR3 is TGTGCCATCAGTCCCTCCTTACTAGCGGGGCAAGAGACCCAGTACTTC.

The chain recombines TRBV10-2 with TRBJ1-6; 7 bases are shared with TRBD1. The CDR3 length is 14 residues. Germline lookup yields CDR1 WSHSY and CDR2 SAAADI. The J segment lost 7 bases and the V segment lost 11 bases, leaving 11 bases of the junction unmatched. The CDR3 coding sequence is TGCGCCGCCACAGGGGTCTATGGCAATTCACCCCTCCACTTT. The encoded protein is CAATGVYGNSPLHF.

V usage is TRBV28 and J usage is TRBJ2-7, with 9 bases lining up with TRBD1. Germline loops: CDR1 MDHEN, CDR2 SYDVKM. CDR3 length equals 18 residues. Trimming at V came to 7 bases and at J to 4 bases, leaving 20 bases not matched to a gene. The CDR3 here is CASTSGTGFLGGQYEQYF. Here the CDR3 DNA reads TGTGCCAGCACCTCCGGGACAGGGTTCTTGGGCGGACAATACGAGCAGTACTTC. Full variable domain (rest looked up from reference TRBV28 and TRBJ2-7): DVKVTQSSRYLVKRTGEKVFLECVQDMDHENMFWYRQDPGLGLRLIYFSYDVKMKEKGDIPEGYSVSREKKERFSLILESASTNQTSMYLCASTSGTGFLGGQYEQYFGPGTRLTVT.

V and J are TRBV7-3 and TRBJ2-1, with 8 bases aligning to TRBD1. CDR1 and CDR2 from the germline V gene are SGHTA and FQGTGA. V trimming: 2 bases; J trimming: 7 bases; junction bases outside the gene matches: 4. The CDR3 contains 14 residues. The CDR3 region is CASSLGNRGNEQFF. The CDR3 DNA sequence: TGTGCCAGCAGCTTAGGGAACAGGGGGAATGAGCAGTTCTTC.

V gene TRBV24-1 combines with J gene TRBJ2-1; 8 bases are shared with TRBD2. The CDR3 is made up of 17 amino acids. V lost 5 bases to trimming and J lost 6 bases; unmatched junction nucleotides: 14. Germline CDR1 and CDR2: KGHDR and SFDVKD. CDR3 residues: CATSGVSGERGFNEQFF. As DNA, the CDR3 is TGTGCCACCAGTGGAGTAAGCGGCGAGCGGGGGTTCAATGAGCAGTTCTTC.

The chain is built from TRBV28 and TRBJ1-2; 8 positions agree with TRBD1. V shed 5 bases, J shed 3 bases, and the junction held 14 bases outside the gene matches. Germline loops: CDR1 MDHEN, CDR2 SYDVKM. This CDR3 is built from 17 residues. In DNA form, the CDR3 reads TGTGCCAGCAGTCGCCGACCACCGGGACAGGATTACTATGGCTACACCTTC. This encodes CASSRRPPGQDYYGYTF.

The genes are TRBV12-3 or TRBV12-4 and TRBJ2-1, with 10 bases aligning to TRBD1. V gave up 5 bases and J gave up 9 bases; unmatched junction bases: 4. There are 13 residues in the CDR3. The CDR3 DNA reads as TGTGCCAGCAGTAGACAGGGGGCGGCTGAGCAGTTCTTC. Protein: CASSRQGAAEQFF.

The V call is TRBV5-1, the J call TRBJ1-2; D is undetermined. CDR1 SGHRS and CDR2 YFSETQ come from the germline V gene. Trimming pared 0 bases from V and 1 base from J, leaving 4 bases between. The CDR3 totals 13 residues. The CDR3 DNA is TGCGCCAGCAGCTTGGACGGTAACTATGGCTACACCTTC. As protein: CASSLDGNYGYTF. The complete variable domain, with remaining parts taken from reference TRBV5-1 and TRBJ1-2, reads KAGVTQTPRYLIKTRGQQVTLSCSPISGHRSVSWYQQTPGQGLQFLFEYFSETQRNKGNFPGRFSGRQFSNSRSEMNVSTLELGDSALYLCASSLDGNYGYTFGSGTRLTVV.

This chain joins TRBV9 and TRBJ1-1; TRBD1 matches at 10 bases. Losses at the gene ends were 4 bases for V and 5 bases for J; bases not matched to a gene: 11. The CDR3 loop spans 16 amino acids. Germline V CDR1 and CDR2: SGDLS, YYNGEE. CDR3 sequence (DNA): TGTGCCAGCAGCCCCCGACCCAGGACAGGGGGGACTGAAGCTTTCTTT. It translates to CASSPRPRTGGTEAFF.

The V gene is TRBV9, the J gene TRBJ2-3; D is perhaps TRBD1 (5 bases). The CDR3 extends over 13 amino acids. CDR1 is SGDLS and CDR2 is YYNGEE in the germline V gene. V was cut by 3 bases and J by 2 bases, with 7 bases left in between. This CDR3 is CASSGTPTDTQYF. In DNA, the CDR3 is TGTGCCAGCAGCGGGACACCCACAGATACGCAGTATTTT.

V and J are TRBV7-8 and TRBJ1-1; D is unclear. V shed 2 bases and J shed 1 base, with 8 bases lying between them. Germline assignment: CDR1 SGHVS and CDR2 FQNEAQ. The CDR3 has 14 amino acids. In DNA, the CDR3 is TGTGCCAGCAGCTTAATCTCGGGGAACACTGAAGCTTTCTTT. Its protein product is CASSLISGNTEAFF.

The J gene is TRBJ2-1, the V gene TRBV5-1; 9 bases line up with TRBD1. This CDR3 comprises 15 residues. Per the germline V gene, CDR1 is SGHRS and CDR2 is YFSETQ. With V trimmed by 4 bases and J by 8 bases, 10 bases remained unmatched. CDR3 nucleotides: TGCGCCAGCAGCAGGACCGGGACAGGGTCTGATGAGCAGTTCTTC. Translated: CASSRTGTGSDEQFF.

CDR3 sequence: CASRENSGNTIYF. CDR3 DNA sequence: TGTGCCAGCAGAGAGAACTCTGGAAACACCATATATTTT. The chain carries TRBV2 and TRBJ1-3; no firm D call. V was cut by 6 bases and J by 0 bases, with 6 bases left in between. Germline values: CDR1 SNHLY, CDR2 FYNNEI. The length of the CDR3 is 13 residues. The full variable domain, completed using reference TRBV2 and TRBJ1-3, is EPEVTQTPSHQVTQMGQEVILRCVPISNHLYFYWYRQILGQKVEFLVSFYNNEISEKSEIFDDQFSVERPDGSNFTLKIRSTKLEDSAMYFCASRENSGNTIYFGEGSWLTVV.

V and J are TRBV6-5 and TRBJ2-5, with D perhaps matching TRBD1 (5 bases). The germline CDR1 and CDR2 sequences are MNHEY and SVGAGI. V lost 7 bases, J lost 9 bases, and 18 bases lay in between. This CDR3 contains 13 residues. CDR3: CASNPSQGMAQYF. Here the CDR3 DNA reads TGTGCCAGCAACCCCTCCCAGGGTATGGCCCAGTACTTC.

The chain combines TRBV6-1 with TRBJ1-5, with D possibly being TRBD1 (5 bases). The CDR3 has 13 amino acids. Germline CDR1 MNHNS, CDR2 SASEGT. The V end was cut by 7 bases, the J end by 4 bases, with 11 bases between. The CDR3 reads CASTVDRNQPQHF. The CDR3 bases are TGTGCCAGCACCGTCGACAGAAATCAGCCCCAGCATTTT.

V is TRBV27 and J is TRBJ1-1, with no clear D. CDR1 is MNHEY and CDR2 is SMNVEV in the germline V gene (reference sequence). This CDR3 comprises 14 residues. V was cut by 6 bases and J by 1 base, with 12 bases left in between. CDR3 DNA: TGTGCCAGCAGCCTAGCTGCGGCGAACACTGAAGCTTTCTTT. Translated, it gives CASSLAAANTEAFF.

This clone appeared a single time. This chain links TRBV28 with TRBJ2-3; TRBD1 matches 10 bases. The CDR3 length is 15 residues. The V gene's germline CDR1 is MDHEN and CDR2 SYDVKM. V shed 6 bases, J shed 4 bases, and the junction held 7 bases outside the gene matches. CDR3 protein: CASRGGGQGADTQYF. The CDR3 DNA sequence: TGTGCCAGCAGGGGAGGAGGACAGGGGGCAGATACGCAGTATTTT.